This T cell receptor (beta chain) was captured in a study of T cell clonality in common variable immunodeficiency. Assay: immunoSEQ multiplex PCR; the TCRdb copy retains only in-frame clones and omits some. The sample gives approximately 64,000 clones, none seen only once, and the top ten clones hold 1.7%. This clone was counted ten times or more. The read comes to an end 3 residues before the CDR3 does, leaving the germline J gene to fill in the end. Donors gave roughly 4.5 to 8 ml heparinized peripheral whole blood. Germline V gives CDR1 MNHNS, CDR2 SASEGT. This CDR3 region has 15 residues. The V gene is TRBV6-1, the J gene TRBJ2-3; 8 bases are shared with TRBD2. The sequenced sample consisted of peripheral blood mononuclear cells. The receptor comes from a person aged 18 to 70 in good health. CDR3 DNA, as far as it was read: TGTGCCAGCAGTGAAGCGGGACTAGGTGTTCTTGCG. Protein sequence: CASSEAGLGVLA. The full CDR3 is CASSEAGLGVLAQYF.